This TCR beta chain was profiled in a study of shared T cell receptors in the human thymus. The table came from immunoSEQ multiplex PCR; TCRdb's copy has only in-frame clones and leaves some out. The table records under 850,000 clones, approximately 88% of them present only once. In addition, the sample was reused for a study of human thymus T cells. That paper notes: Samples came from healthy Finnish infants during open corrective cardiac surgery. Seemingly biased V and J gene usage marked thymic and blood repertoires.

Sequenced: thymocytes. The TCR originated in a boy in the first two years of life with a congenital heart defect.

This CDR3 reads CASMRVTDTQYF. DNA for the CDR3: TGTGCCAGCATGAGGGTCACAGATACGCAGTATTTT. V and J are TRBV28 and TRBJ2-3; tentative D call: TRBD2 (5 bases). The CDR3 loop spans 12 amino acids. The germline CDR1 and CDR2 sequences are MDHEN and SYDVKM. V lost 7 bases and J 2 bases, leaving 7 bases between the germline ends.